This T cell receptor beta chain originates from a study of cytomegalovirus exposure and HLA in healthy donors. Study context: A previous analysis identified around 120 million unique TCR beta sequences derived from 180 million or so T cells. Among some 400 genotyped donors, approximately 80% fell in the Caucasian-associated ancestry cluster. Whole-study results and caveats: Most TCR sequences were rare, but some public TCRs occurred in many donors.

This CDR3 is built from 17 residues. Per the germline V gene, CDR1 is SGHRS and CDR2 is YFSETQ. Trimming pared 7 bases from V and 0 bases from J, leaving 20 bases between. A multiplex PCR was run with 60 Vbeta primers and 13 Jbeta primers. The method was immunoSEQ multiplex PCR; TCRdb's version includes in-frame clones alone and lacks a portion of them. Among roughly 140,000 clones, about 80% were seen once, and the ten largest hold approximately 9.7%. A note on this clone: Its target is unknown.

V usage is TRBV5-1 and J usage is TRBJ2-1; TRBD2 might be the D (6 bases). The receptor was derived from a woman between 55 and 75 years old in good health and CMV-seropositive. The specimen was PBMCs. The CDR3 bases are TGCGCCAGCGGTATTAGCGGATCGGGGGTCTCCTACAATGAGCAGTTCTTC. Translating it yields CASGISGSGVSYNEQFF. Variable domain in full (rest from reference TRBV5-1 and TRBJ2-1): KAGVTQTPRYLIKTRGQQVTLSCSPISGHRSVSWYQQTPGQGLQFLFEYFSETQRNKGNFPGRFSGRQFSNSRSEMNVSTLELGDSALYLCASGISGSGVSYNEQFFGPGTRLTVL.